The entry below gives a single T cell receptor (beta chain) sequence along with its context. The data were taken from a study of blood T cell repertoires in COVID-19. Per the germline V gene, CDR1 is SEHNR and CDR2 is FQNEAQ (reference sequence). This CDR3 region has 12 residues. J lost 3 bases, V lost 5 bases, and 0 bases had no gene match. Profiling relied on immunoSEQ multiplex PCR, and the TCRdb table lists in-frame clones only, not all of them. This sample has 200,000 to 250,000 clones, with 80% to 95% found just once. The chain links TRBV7-9 to TRBJ2-7; 8 bases agree with TRBD1. The sample taken for sequencing was peripheral blood. The origin of this receptor is a man between 60 and 75 years old with COVID-19, enrolled during active disease. The CDR3 nucleotides read TGTGCCAGCAGCGGACAGGGCTACGAGCAGTACTTC. Amino acid sequence: CASSGQGYEQYF.